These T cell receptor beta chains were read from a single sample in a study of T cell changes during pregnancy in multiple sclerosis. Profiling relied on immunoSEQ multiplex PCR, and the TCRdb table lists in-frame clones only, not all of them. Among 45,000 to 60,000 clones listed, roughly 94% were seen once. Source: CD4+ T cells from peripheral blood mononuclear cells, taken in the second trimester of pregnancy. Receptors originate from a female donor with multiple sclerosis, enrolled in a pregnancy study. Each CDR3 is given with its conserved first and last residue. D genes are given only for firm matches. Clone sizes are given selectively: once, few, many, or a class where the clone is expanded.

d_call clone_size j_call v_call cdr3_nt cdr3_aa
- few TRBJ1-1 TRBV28 TGTGCCAGCAGTTTTGCGGTGAACACTGAAGCTTTCTTT CASSFAVNTEAFF
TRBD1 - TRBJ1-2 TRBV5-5 TGTGCCAGCAGCTTGGTAGGGGGCTACTATGGCTACACCTTC CASSLVGGYYGYTF
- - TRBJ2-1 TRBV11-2 TGTGCCAGCAGCTTAGATGGCGGACCTGGACGGGGGCAGTTCTTC CASSLDGGPGRGQFF
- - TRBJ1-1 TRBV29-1 TGCAGCGTTGAAGATAAGAGGAACACTGAAGCTTTCTTT CSVEDKRNTEAFF
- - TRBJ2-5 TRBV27 TGTGCCAGCAGTTTAATTGCCCCACAGGGTTTAGAGACCCAGTACTTC CASSLIAPQGLETQYF
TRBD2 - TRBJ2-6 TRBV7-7 TGTGCCAGCAGCTCCGCGGGGGCTGGGGCCAACGTCCTGACTTTC CASSSAGAGANVLTF
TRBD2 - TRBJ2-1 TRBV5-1 TGCGCCAGCAGCGGAGGGACTAGCGGGGGATACAATGAGCAGTTCTTC CASSGGTSGGYNEQFF
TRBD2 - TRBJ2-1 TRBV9 TGTGCCAGCAGCGTCGGGACTAGCGGGGGTGGTGAGCAGTTCTTC CASSVGTSGGGEQFF
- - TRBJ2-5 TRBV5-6 TGTGCCAGCAGGGGCCCCCAAGAGACCCAGTACTTC CASRGPQETQYF
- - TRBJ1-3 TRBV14 TGTGCCAGCAGCCAAGAACTCCCTTACTCTGGAAACACCATATATTTT CASSQELPYSGNTIYF
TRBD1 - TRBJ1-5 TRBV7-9 TGTGCCAGCAGCCCAGGGGGAGGCAATCAGCCCCAGCATTTT CASSPGGGNQPQHF
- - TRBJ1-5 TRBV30 TGTGCCTGGAGTGTAGGGGGAACGAATCAGCCCCAGCATTTT CAWSVGGTNQPQHF
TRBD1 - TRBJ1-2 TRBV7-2 TGTGCCAGCAGCCCAACCGGGACAGCTCTCTATGGCTACACCTTC CASSPTGTALYGYTF
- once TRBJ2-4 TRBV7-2 TGTGCCAGCAGCTTATGGAACAGGGCCAAAAACATTCAGTACTTC CASSLWNRAKNIQYF
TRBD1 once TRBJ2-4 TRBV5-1 TGCGCCAGCAGCTGGCCTTCGTCCGGGACAGGGGACCCTAGCATTCAGTACTTC CASSWPSSGTGDPSIQYF
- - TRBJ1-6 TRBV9 TGTGCCAGCAGCGCCAGGGACACCAGAAATTCACCCCTCCACTTT CASSARDTRNSPLHF
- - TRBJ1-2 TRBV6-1 TGTGCCAGCAGTGGGGCAGGACTCCTTAACATCTATGGCTACACCTTC CASSGAGLLNIYGYTF
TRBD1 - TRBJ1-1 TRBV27 TGTGCCAGCAGCCAGCGACAGGGGAAAGGATGGGCTTTCTTT CASSQRQGKGWAFF
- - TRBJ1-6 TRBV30 TGTGCCTGGAGTCCAGGGGAAGTTTCTTCACCCCTCCACTTT CAWSPGEVSSPLHF
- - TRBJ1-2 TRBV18 TGTGCCAGCTCACCGGACGGGCAAGGGGACTATGGCTACACCTTC CASSPDGQGDYGYTF
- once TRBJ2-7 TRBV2 TGTGCCAGCAGTGGGCGGTCAGTTAGTTCCTACGAGCAGTACTTC CASSGRSVSSYEQYF
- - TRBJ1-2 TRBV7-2 TGTGCCAGCAGCTTAGACCGGAGCAGGGCGAGTGGCTACACCTTC CASSLDRSRASGYTF
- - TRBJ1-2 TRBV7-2 TGTGCCAGCAGCTACGTCCCGGGAATCTGCACCTTC CASSYVPGICTF
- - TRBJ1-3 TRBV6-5 TGTGCCAGCAGCCCCCTTAGAGGGAACACCATATATTTT CASSPLRGNTIYF
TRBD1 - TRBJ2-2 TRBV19 TGTGCCAGTAGTATAACAGGGGGTAACGGGGAGCTGTTTTTT CASSITGGNGELFF